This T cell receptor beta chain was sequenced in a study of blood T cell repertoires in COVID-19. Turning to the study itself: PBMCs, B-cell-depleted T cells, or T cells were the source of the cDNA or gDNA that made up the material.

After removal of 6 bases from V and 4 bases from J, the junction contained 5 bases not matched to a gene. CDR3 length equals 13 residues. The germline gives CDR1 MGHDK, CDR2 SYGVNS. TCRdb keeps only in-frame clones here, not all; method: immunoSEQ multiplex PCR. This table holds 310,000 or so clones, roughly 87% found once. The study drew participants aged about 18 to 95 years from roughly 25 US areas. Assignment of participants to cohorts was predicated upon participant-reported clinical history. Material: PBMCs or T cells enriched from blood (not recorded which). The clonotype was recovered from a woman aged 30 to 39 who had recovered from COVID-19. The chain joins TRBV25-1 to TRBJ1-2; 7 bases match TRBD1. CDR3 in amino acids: CASSRTGPYGYTF. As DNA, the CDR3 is TGTGCCAGCAGCCGGACAGGACCCTATGGCTACACCTTC.